This entry lists 29 T cell receptor beta chains sequenced from one sample in a study of CD8+ T cells in alopecia areata. Once RNA had been extracted, it was reverse transcribed into cDNA to act as the sequencing template. The protocol was immunoSEQ multiplex PCR, while the TCRdb copy is restricted to in-frame clones and leaves out a portion. The table shows 90,000 to 150,000 clones, with roughly two thirds occurring only once. The sample taken for sequencing was CD4+ T cells sorted from blood. These receptors originate from a human donor in good health.

The J gene is TRBJ2-6, the V gene TRBV6-1; D may be TRBD2 (5 bases). Trimming took off 2 bases at V and 0 bases at J, with 8 bases between the two ends. The CDR3 consists of 16 residues. In germline, CDR1 is MNHNS, CDR2 SASEGT. The CDR3: CASSEREGSGANVLTF. The CDR3 nucleotides read TGTGCCAGCAGTGAAAGAGAGGGCTCTGGGGCCAACGTCCTGACTTTC.

This clone has more than one count but fewer than ten. This chain joins TRBV6-1 and TRBJ1-3; D call uncertain. The germline V and J ends were trimmed by 6 bases and 4 bases, with 10 bases remaining between them. Per the germline V gene, CDR1 is MNHNS and CDR2 is SASEGT. The CDR3 runs to 13 residues. CDR3 amino acids: CASSEKGGNTIYF. CDR3 DNA: TGTGCCAGCAGCGAAAAAGGGGGAAACACCATATATTTT.

In this sample, this clone turned up a few times. The V call is TRBV7-2, the J call TRBJ1-6, with 11 bases aligning to TRBD1. The CDR3 is made up of 15 amino acids. Germline CDR1 and CDR2: SGHTA and FQGNSA. The V segment lost 6 bases and the J segment 8 bases; nucleotides outside the gene matches: 6. Here the CDR3 reads CASSPGTGGHSPLHF. The CDR3 DNA follows: TGTGCCAGCAGTCCAGGGACAGGGGGACATTCACCCCTCCACTTT.

The rearrangement joins TRBV9 to TRBJ1-1, with D maybe TRBD1 (5 bases). The V gene's germline CDR1 is SGDLS and CDR2 YYNGEE. Trimming took off 3 bases at V and 4 bases at J, with 7 bases between the two ends. This CDR3 spans 12 amino acids. CDR3 amino acids: CASSGRGTEAFF. The CDR3 region has the DNA TGTGCCAGCAGCGGAAGGGGCACTGAAGCTTTCTTT.

The chain couples TRBV30 to TRBJ2-2; 10 nucleotides align to TRBD1. The CDR3 sequence is 16 residues long. Germline CDR1 reads GTSNPN; CDR2 reads SVGIG (reference sequence). V gave up 2 bases and J gave up 6 bases; unmatched junction bases: 9. CDR3 residues: CAWSNLGTGVPGELFF. CDR3 DNA: TGTGCCTGGAGTAATCTCGGGACAGGGGTTCCCGGGGAGCTGTTTTTT.

The chain couples TRBV2 to TRBJ2-2; 11 positions match TRBD2. The CDR3 runs 17 residues. Germline V CDR1 and CDR2: SNHLY, FYNNEI. After removal of 6 bases from V and 3 bases from J, the junction contained 9 bases not matched to a gene. CDR3 bases: TGTGCCAGCAGAGCGCCGGGACTAGCGGCCTACACCGGGGAGCTGTTTTTT. The encoded protein is CASRAPGLAAYTGELFF. The entire variable domain, with the rest obtained from reference TRBV2 and TRBJ2-2, is as follows: EPEVTQTPSHQVTQMGQEVILRCVPISNHLYFYWYRQILGQKVEFLVSFYNNEISEKSEIFDDQFSVERPDGSNFTLKIRSTKLEDSAMYFCASRAPGLAAYTGELFFGEGSRLTVL.

V and J are TRBV30 and TRBJ1-3; D is possibly TRBD1 (5 bases). The CDR3 is 14 amino acids. Germline V gene sequence: CDR1 GTSNPN, CDR2 SVGIG (reference sequence). The V end was cut by 5 bases, the J end by 2 bases, with 13 bases between. In nucleotides, the CDR3 is TGTGCCTGGGGCTCCGGACAAGCTGGAAACACCATATATTTT. It is translated as CAWGSGQAGNTIYF.

This rearrangement joins TRBV5-4 to TRBJ1-1; maybe TRBD1 (5 bases). V was cut by 0 bases and J by 5 bases, with 11 bases left in between. Per germline, CDR1 SGHNT and CDR2 YYREEE (reference sequence). The CDR3 is made up of 14 amino acids. The chain's CDR3 is CASSLDRGGTEAFF. The CDR3 nucleotides read TGTGCCAGCAGCTTGGATCGGGGGGGAACTGAAGCTTTCTTT. The full variable domain, completed using reference TRBV5-4 and TRBJ1-1, is ETGVTQSPTHLIKTRGQQVTLRCSSQSGHNTVSWYQQALGQGPQFIFQYYREEENGRGNFPPRFSGLQFPNYSSELNVNALELDDSALYLCASSLDRGGTEAFFGQGTRLTVV.

This clone was detected only a few times. V gene TRBV11-2 combines with J gene TRBJ2-5; 9 bases fit TRBD1. The last part of the DNA fits TRBJ2-7 better; the J call may be wrong. Germline loops: CDR1 SGHAT, CDR2 FQNNGV. The CDR3 is 13 amino acids. The CDR3 region has the DNA TGTGCCAGCAGCAATACAGGGGGCCGCGAGCAGTACTTC. The encoded protein is CASSNTGGREQYF.

V is TRBV20-1 and J is TRBJ2-7; 7 bases are a match to TRBD2. The V gene's germline CDR1 is DFQATT and CDR2 SNEGSKA (reference sequence). Trimming removed 6 bases from V and 7 bases from J; junction bases left unmatched: 3. This CDR3 is built from 10 residues. The CDR3 region is CSALRGEQYF. The CDR3 DNA sequence: TGCAGTGCCTTGCGGGGGGAGCAGTACTTC.

CDR3 amino acids: CASSEGERDGGQETQYF. The CDR3, as DNA: TGTGCCAGCAGTGAAGGAGAGAGGGATGGGGGGCAAGAGACCCAGTACTTC. The chain links TRBV2 to TRBJ2-5; D perhaps matches TRBD2 (6 bases). Germline loops: CDR1 SNHLY, CDR2 FYNNEI. The CDR3 consists of 17 residues. V lost 1 base and J 2 bases, leaving 17 bases between the germline ends.

The genes are TRBV11-2 and TRBJ1-1, with D perhaps matching TRBD1 (5 bases). CDR1 and CDR2 (germline): SGHAT, FQNNGV. This CDR3 contains 13 residues. V shed 3 bases and J shed 3 bases, with 8 bases lying between them. In nucleotides, the CDR3 is TGTGCCAGCAGCTTTACAGGTTACACTGAAGCTTTCTTT. This encodes CASSFTGYTEAFF.

The DNA of the CDR3 is TGTGCCTGGGGACGGGATAACCTAAAGACCTTC. It yields the protein CAWGRDNLKTF. The V and J genes are TRBV30 and TRBJ1-2; no clear D. Deletions cut 5 bases from V and 14 bases from J, with 18 bases between. Germline loops: CDR1 GTSNPN, CDR2 SVGIG (reference sequence). The CDR3 contains 11 residues.

The rearrangement joins TRBV7-8 to TRBJ1-4; no clear D. CDR3 length: 15 residues. Per the germline V gene, CDR1 is SGHVS and CDR2 is FQNEAQ. V was shortened by 5 bases and J by 4 bases, with 14 bases between the two germline ends. CDR3 amino acids: CASSPSRMSNEKLFF. The CDR3 DNA reads as TGTGCCAGCAGCCCATCCAGAATGAGTAATGAAAAACTGTTTTTT. The full variable domain, its missing parts supplied by reference TRBV7-8 and TRBJ1-4, is GAGVSQSPRYKVAKRGQDVALRCDPISGHVSLFWYQQALGQGPEFLTYFQNEAQLDKSGLPSDRFFAERPEGSVSTLKIQRTQQEDSAVYLCASSPSRMSNEKLFFGSGTQLSVL.

The chain carries TRBV5-1 and TRBJ2-5, with TRBD1 matching over 9 bases. CDR3 length equals 16 residues. CDR1 and CDR2 from the germline V gene are SGHRS and YFSETQ. With 0 bases clipped from V and 4 bases from J, the junction kept 7 bases outside the gene matches. The CDR3 protein is CASSLENRGLIETQYF. The CDR3 DNA reads TGCGCCAGCAGCTTGGAGAACAGGGGGCTCATAGAGACCCAGTACTTC.

There are a few counts of this clone. The J gene is TRBJ1-1, the V gene TRBV2; a weak D match, TRBD1 (5 bases). The germline V gene has CDR1 SNHLY and CDR2 FYNNEI. The CDR3 length is 14 residues. The V end was cut by 4 bases, the J end by 0 bases, with 9 bases between. CDR3 in amino acids: CASSVRQMNTEAFF. CDR3 nucleotide sequence: TGTGCCAGCAGTGTAAGACAGATGAACACTGAAGCTTTCTTT. Full variable domain (missing parts from reference TRBV2 and TRBJ1-1): EPEVTQTPSHQVTQMGQEVILRCVPISNHLYFYWYRQILGQKVEFLVSFYNNEISEKSEIFDDQFSVERPDGSNFTLKIRSTKLEDSAMYFCASSVRQMNTEAFFGQGTRLTVV.

This clone has more than one count but fewer than ten. The V gene is TRBV29-1, the J gene TRBJ2-3; a weak D match, TRBD2 (5 bases). CDR1 and CDR2 from the germline V gene are SQVTM and ANQGSEA. V was trimmed by 3 bases and J by 5 bases, leaving 12 bases between them. The CDR3 sequence is 13 residues long. The CDR3 nucleotides are TGCAGCGTTGAGCTCCCTGGGAGAGATACGCAGTATTTT. Translation: CSVELPGRDTQYF.

The chain is built from TRBV6-5 and TRBJ1-1; weak D call: TRBD1 (6 bases). V was cut by 8 bases and J by 8 bases, with 24 bases left in between. This CDR3 region has 15 residues. Germline CDR1 is MNHEY and CDR2 is SVGAGI. The DNA for the CDR3 is TGTGCCAGCGAACAGGGACTATTTCGGGGGGGAGAAGCTTTCTTT. It is translated as CASEQGLFRGGEAFF.

The gene calls are TRBV5-6 and TRBJ2-1; TRBD1 agrees at 9 bases. With 6 bases clipped from V and 6 bases from J, the junction kept 7 bases outside the gene matches. Germline V gene sequence: CDR1 SGHDT, CDR2 YYEEEE. CDR3 length: 14 residues. The CDR3 DNA sequence: TGTGCCAGCATGGGGACAGGGCTGGGCAATGAGCAGTTCTTC. Encoded protein: CASMGTGLGNEQFF.

There are a few counts of this clone. The chain couples TRBV7-6 to TRBJ2-2; D ambiguous. CDR3 length: 13 amino acids. Germline V gives CDR1 SGHVS, CDR2 FNYEAQ. V lost 2 bases and J 2 bases, leaving 3 bases between the germline ends. CDR3 protein: CASSLSNTGELFF. The CDR3 bases are TGTGCCAGCAGCTTATCTAACACCGGGGAGCTGTTTTTT.

CDR3 residues: CAARSSDRVRTEAFF. Written as DNA, the CDR3 is TGTGCCGCCCGTTCGTCCGACAGGGTTAGGACTGAAGCTTTCTTT. V usage is TRBV30 and J usage is TRBJ1-1; TRBD1 aligns across 7 bases. V lost 8 bases to trimming and J lost 5 bases; unmatched junction nucleotides: 17. Germline CDR1 GTSNPN, CDR2 SVGIG (reference sequence). There are 15 residues in the CDR3.

This clone appeared a few times. The chain combines TRBV19 with TRBJ2-1, with a tentative D call TRBD2 (6 bases). CDR1 is LNHDA, CDR2 SQIVND, per germline (reference sequence). Trimming removed 7 bases at V and 4 bases at J, with 17 bases between. The CDR3 covers 15 residues. CDR3 region: CASTRGSWGYNEQFF. CDR3 sequence (DNA): TGTGCCAGTACCCGGGGGTCCTGGGGATACAATGAGCAGTTCTTC.

The V gene is TRBV2, the J gene TRBJ2-7, with 7 nucleotides matching TRBD1. With V trimmed by 6 bases and J by 3 bases, 8 bases remained unmatched. This CDR3 spans 14 amino acids. Germline V gene lookup returns CDR1 SNHLY and CDR2 FYNNEI. The CDR3 DNA is TGTGCCAGCAGCTTGGGACAGAAGGTCTACGAGCAGTACTTC. This translates into CASSLGQKVYEQYF.

The chain has TRBV5-4 and TRBJ1-6; D ambiguous. The CDR3 is 16 amino acids. CDR1 is SGHNT and CDR2 is YYREEE in the germline V gene (reference sequence). The V and J ends lost 4 bases and 10 bases respectively, with 21 bases between them. DNA for the CDR3: TGTGCCAGCAGCCCAGCCGACGGTGGGAGGCGATCACCCCTCCACTTT. Its translation is CASSPADGGRRSPLHF.

This clone was recorded only once. The rearrangement joins TRBV27 to TRBJ1-2; D gene unclear. Germline assignment: CDR1 MNHEY and CDR2 SMNVEV (reference sequence). The CDR3 has 14 residues. Trimming took off 0 bases at V and 9 bases at J, with 14 bases between the two ends. CDR3: CASSLSTAGHRYTF. CDR3 coding DNA: TGTGCCAGCAGTTTATCGACGGCAGGCCACCGCTACACCTTC.

The chain has TRBV5-4 and TRBJ2-1; 8 bases are a match to TRBD1. Losses at the gene ends were 4 bases for V and 12 bases for J; bases not matched to a gene: 6. The germline CDR1 and CDR2 sequences are SGHNT and YYREEE (reference sequence). The CDR3 length is 12 residues. CDR3 coding DNA: TGTGCCAGCAGCCCCATACAGGGGGTGCAGTTCTTC. It specifies CASSPIQGVQFF.

The V call is TRBV6-6, the J call TRBJ2-1; D is ambiguous. V was pared by 6 bases and J by 4 bases, with 7 bases between. Looked up from germline, CDR1 is MNHNY and CDR2 is SVGAGI (reference sequence). The CDR3 is 12 amino acids. CDR3 sequence reads: CASSLGYNEQFF. DNA for the CDR3: TGTGCCAGCAGCCTAGGGTACAATGAGCAGTTCTTC.

The chain employs TRBV29-1 and TRBJ2-7, with D perhaps TRBD2 (6 bases). Germline assignment: CDR1 SQVTM and CDR2 ANQGSEA. The CDR3 is made up of 13 amino acids. Trimming removed 4 bases at V and 3 bases at J, with 13 bases between. The CDR3 DNA sequence: TGCAGCGTTGGTCATTGGGGGGTCTACGAGCAGTACTTC. Residues: CSVGHWGVYEQYF.

The chain uses TRBV7-9 and TRBJ2-7; 11 nucleotides line up with TRBD1. The CDR3 is made up of 14 amino acids. Germline V CDR1 and CDR2: SEHNR, FQNEAQ (reference sequence). The V gene end was trimmed by 5 bases and the J gene end by 4 bases; junction bases not matched to a gene: 4. CDR3 region: CASSKDRGPYEQYF. The DNA of the CDR3 is TGTGCCAGCAGCAAGGACAGGGGGCCTTACGAGCAGTACTTC.